Described below is a single TCR beta chain sequence and its context. Its cognate antigen is unknown. Looked up from germline, CDR1 is MGHDK and CDR2 is SYGVNS. The CDR3 length is 11 residues. The germline V and J ends were trimmed by 8 bases and 8 bases, with 10 bases remaining between them. This sample stems from a study of blood T cells in healthy people across ages. Overall study results and limits: Unsorted PBMCs ruled out conclusive naive versus antigen-experienced comparison.

Samples had at least 6.5 million PBMCs isolated from them. With a J-beta primer mix and a sample-barcoded 5' primer, a second PCR ran 7 to 11 cycles. Each CDR3 protein gets one entry after TCRdb re-called the 5' RACE reads with MiXCR. This sample has over 600,000 distinct CDR3 sequences, with roughly 50% found just once. Source material: blood. This chain connects TRBV25-1 to TRBJ2-1, with D perhaps matching TRBD1 or TRBD2 (5 bases each). The receptor was isolated from a man aged 35 to 55 in good health. The CDR3, as DNA: TGTGCCAGCGGCGTGGGGGATGAGCAGTTCTTC. Protein: CASGVGDEQFF.